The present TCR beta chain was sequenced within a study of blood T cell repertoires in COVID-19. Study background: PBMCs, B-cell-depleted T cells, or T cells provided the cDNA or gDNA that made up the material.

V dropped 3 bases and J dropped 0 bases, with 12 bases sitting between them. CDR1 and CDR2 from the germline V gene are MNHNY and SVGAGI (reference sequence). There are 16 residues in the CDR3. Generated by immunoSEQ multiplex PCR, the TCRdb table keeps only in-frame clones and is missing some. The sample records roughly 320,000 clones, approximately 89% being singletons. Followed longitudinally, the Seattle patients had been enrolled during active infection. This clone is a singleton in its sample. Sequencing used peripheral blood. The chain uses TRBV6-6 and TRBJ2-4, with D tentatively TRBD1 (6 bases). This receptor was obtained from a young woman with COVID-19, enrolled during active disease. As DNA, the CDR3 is TGTGCCAGCAGTTATAGGGGGACACTAGCCAAAAACATTCAGTACTTC. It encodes CASSYRGTLAKNIQYF.